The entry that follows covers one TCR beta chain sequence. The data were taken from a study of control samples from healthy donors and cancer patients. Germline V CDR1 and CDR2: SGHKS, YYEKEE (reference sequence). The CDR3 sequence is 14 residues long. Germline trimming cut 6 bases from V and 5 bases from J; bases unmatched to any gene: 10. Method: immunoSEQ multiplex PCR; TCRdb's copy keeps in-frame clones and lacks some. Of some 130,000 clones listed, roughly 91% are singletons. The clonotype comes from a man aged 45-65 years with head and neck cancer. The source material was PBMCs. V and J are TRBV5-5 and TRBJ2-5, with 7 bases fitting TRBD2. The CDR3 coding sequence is TGTGCCAGCACCTACGGCTCCGGGGGGGAGACCCAGTACTTC. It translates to CASTYGSGGETQYF. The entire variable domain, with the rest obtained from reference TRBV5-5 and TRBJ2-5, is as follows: DAGVTQSPTHLIKTRGQQVTLRCSPISGHKSVSWYQQVLGQGPQFIFQYYEKEERGRGNFPDRFSARQFPNYSSELNVNALLLGDSALYLCASTYGSGGETQYFGPGTRLLVL.